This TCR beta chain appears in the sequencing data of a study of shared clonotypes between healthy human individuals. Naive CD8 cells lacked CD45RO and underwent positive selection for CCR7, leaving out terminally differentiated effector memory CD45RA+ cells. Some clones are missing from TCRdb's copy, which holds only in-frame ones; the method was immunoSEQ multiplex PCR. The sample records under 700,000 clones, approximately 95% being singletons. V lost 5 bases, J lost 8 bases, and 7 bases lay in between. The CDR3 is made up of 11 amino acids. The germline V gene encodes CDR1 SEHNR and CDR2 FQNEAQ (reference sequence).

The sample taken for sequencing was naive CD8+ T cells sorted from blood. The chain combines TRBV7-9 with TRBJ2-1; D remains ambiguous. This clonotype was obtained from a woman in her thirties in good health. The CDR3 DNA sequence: TGTGCCAGCAGCACCCGTTATGAGCAGTTCTTC. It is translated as CASSTRYEQFF. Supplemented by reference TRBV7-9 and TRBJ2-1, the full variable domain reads DTGVSQNPRHKITKRGQNVTFRCDPISEHNRLYWYRQTLGQGPEFLTYFQNEAQLEKSRLLSDRFSAERPKGSFSTLEIQRTEQGDSAMYLCASSTRYEQFFGPGTRLTVL.